The next 26 T cell receptor beta chains were all read from a single sample in a study of T cell repertoires in cytomegalovirus infection. TCRdb passed the reads through MiXCR, listing each CDR3 protein once. The sample has roughly 500,000 distinct CDR3 sequences, 16% seen once. The material sequenced was CD8+ T cells from PBMCs. The receptor source for this set is a human donor in good health (CMV status not recorded). Some clones in this sample may be carry-over from other donors' samples.

The chain joins TRBV11-2 to TRBJ1-4; D is unclear. Germline V gene data show CDR1 as SGHAT and CDR2 as FQNNGV. The length of the CDR3 is 14 residues. V was pared by 4 bases and J by 7 bases, with 13 bases between. CDR3 loop: CASSSYQGSEKLFF. In DNA form, the CDR3 reads TGTGCCAGCAGCTCCTATCAAGGGTCTGAAAAACTGTTTTTT.

The table lists this clonotype with many counts. The chain combines TRBV12-3 or TRBV12-4 with TRBJ2-2, with D hard to call. The germline V and J ends were trimmed by 7 bases and 4 bases, with 10 bases remaining between them. The CDR3 has 13 residues. DNA of the CDR3: TGTGCCAGCATTCACCGGAGCACCGGGGAGCTGTTTTTT. Its protein is CASIHRSTGELFF.

Details on this clonotype: With a much larger clone just one base away, this may be a read error. The chain carries TRBV7-8 and TRBJ2-5, with D unclear. This CDR3 spans 13 amino acids. Germline CDR1 SGHVS, CDR2 FQNEAQ. The DNA for the CDR3 is TGTGCCGGCAGCCCGGGTGGATGGGAGACCCAGTACTTC. It encodes CAGSPGGWETQYF. Full variable domain (outside the CDR3, taken from reference TRBV7-8 and TRBJ2-5): GAGVSQSPRYKVAKRGQDVALRCDPISGHVSLFWYQQALGQGPEFLTYFQNEAQLDKSGLPSDRFFAERPEGSVSTLKIQRTQQEDSAVYLCAGSPGGWETQYFGPGTRLLVL.

To note about this clonotype: This may come from a read error, since a much larger clone is one base off. This chain uses TRBV7-3 with TRBJ2-1, with TRBD2 identical over 11 bases. Germline V gives CDR1 SGHTA, CDR2 FQGTGA. CDR3 length equals 15 residues. CDR3 DNA sequence: TGTGCCAGCAGCCAGGGACTAGCGGCTAACAATAAGCAGTTCTTC. It codes for CASSQGLAANNKQFF.

This clonotype occurred many times. CDR3 coding DNA: TGCGCCAGCAGCCCCCCAATGACTCCGTCGAACACCGGGGAGCTGTTTTTT. As protein: CASSPPMTPSNTGELFF. The V call is TRBV4-1, the J call TRBJ2-2, with D unresolved. Germline V lookup: CDR1 MGHRA, CDR2 YSYEKL. Trimming took off 4 bases at V and 0 bases at J, with 15 bases between the two ends. The CDR3 length is 17 residues.

This chain uses TRBV6-5 with TRBJ1-1; D gene ambiguous. The CDR3 loop spans 16 amino acids. V was pared by 0 bases and J by 1 base, with 12 bases between. CDR1 is MNHEY and CDR2 is SVGAGI in the germline V gene. The CDR3 DNA sequence: TGTGCCAGCAGTTACTCTAGGGAGCCGGCGAACACTGAAGCTTTCTTT. Its translation: CASSYSREPANTEAFF.

This clonotype was seen many times. The rearrangement uses TRBV5-1 and TRBJ2-2; unclear D gene. Germline lookup yields CDR1 SGHRS and CDR2 YFSETQ. The V end was cut by 4 bases, the J end by 2 bases, with 18 bases between. This CDR3 spans 17 amino acids. As DNA, the CDR3 is TGCGCCAGCAGCCCCCCCCACTGGGATAGCAACACCGGGGAGCTGTTTTTT. It translates to CASSPPHWDSNTGELFF. Supplemented by reference TRBV5-1 and TRBJ2-2, the full variable domain reads KAGVTQTPRYLIKTRGQQVTLSCSPISGHRSVSWYQQTPGQGLQFLFEYFSETQRNKGNFPGRFSGRQFSNSRSEMNVSTLELGDSALYLCASSPPHWDSNTGELFFGEGSRLTVL.

The sample holds a few counts of this clonotype. This chain connects TRBV6-4 to TRBJ2-1, with TRBD2 matching 7 bases. The CDR3 contains 13 residues. With V trimmed by 8 bases and J by 9 bases, 10 bases remained unmatched. Germline V gene sequence: CDR1 MRHNA, CDR2 SNTAGT. The CDR3 here is CASGGGSLGEQFF. The CDR3 DNA follows: TGTGCCAGCGGGGGGGGATCCCTCGGTGAGCAGTTCTTC.

This chain connects TRBV20-1 to TRBJ1-4; TRBD1 agrees at 7 bases. Losses at the gene ends were 0 bases for V and 5 bases for J; bases not matched to a gene: 6. CDR1 DFQATT and CDR2 SNEGSKA come from the germline V gene (reference sequence). The CDR3 covers 15 residues. The CDR3 nucleotides read TGCAGTGCTAGAGATCGGAAAGGGGGCAATGAAAAACTGTTTTTT. Translating it yields CSARDRKGGNEKLFF.

J is TRBJ2-7 and V is TRBV27; D is unclear. This CDR3 spans 14 amino acids. Trimming removed 5 bases at V and 2 bases at J, with 13 bases between. Germline CDR1 and CDR2: MNHEY and SMNVEV (reference sequence). The CDR3 protein is CASSPFLGAYEQYF. In DNA form, the CDR3 reads TGTGCCAGCAGTCCCTTTCTCGGAGCCTACGAGCAGTACTTC.

In its sample, this clonotype was seen many times. The gene calls are TRBV7-8 and TRBJ2-7, with unresolved D. The V end lost 5 bases, the J end lost 7 bases, and 9 bases lay between the germline ends. Germline V gene sequence: CDR1 SGHVS, CDR2 FQNEAQ. The CDR3 has 11 amino acids. The CDR3 region is CASSLHGEQYF. In nucleotides, the CDR3 is TGTGCCAGCAGCCTCCATGGTGAGCAGTACTTC.

J is TRBJ2-7 and V is TRBV27; 8 bases map to TRBD1. The CDR3 sequence is 14 residues long. The ends lost 2 bases at V and 7 bases at J; junction bases unmatched: 7. The V gene's germline CDR1 is MNHEY and CDR2 SMNVEV (reference sequence). CDR3 sequence reads: CASSLGSGGWEQYF. CDR3 nucleotide sequence: TGTGCCAGCAGTTTAGGTTCAGGGGGCTGGGAGCAGTACTTC.

Many counts were recorded for this clonotype. The CDR3 region is CASSTTLAGSSYNEQFF. DNA of the CDR3: TGTGCCAGCAGTACTACTTTAGCGGGGAGCTCCTACAATGAGCAGTTCTTC. V is TRBV28 and J is TRBJ2-1; 8 bases fit TRBD2. Looked up from germline, CDR1 is MDHEN and CDR2 is SYDVKM. The CDR3 extends over 17 amino acids. J lost 0 bases, V lost 5 bases, and 9 bases had no gene match.

The chain recombines TRBV5-3 with TRBJ2-3, with 12 positions matching TRBD2. TRBV5-3 is an open reading frame, and its role is uncertain. After removal of 8 bases from V and 3 bases from J, the junction contained 16 bases not matched to a gene. The length of the CDR3 is 18 residues. Here the CDR3 reads CASSRSSGGAHFTDTQYF. DNA for the CDR3: TGTGCCAGCAGCCGGTCTAGCGGGGGGGCCCATTTTACAGATACGCAGTATTTT.

Here the CDR3 DNA reads TGCAGTGCCCCGGAGGGCCAGGGGGCCTACAATGAGCAGTTCTTC. Translated, it gives CSAPEGQGAYNEQFF. The chain combines TRBV20-1 with TRBJ2-1, with D perhaps TRBD1 (7 bases). CDR1 DFQATT and CDR2 SNEGSKA come from the germline V gene (reference sequence). V was cut by 6 bases and J by 2 bases, with 17 bases left in between. There are 15 residues in the CDR3.

This clonotype came up many times. The chain uses TRBV7-8 and TRBJ2-6; D might be TRBD2 (5 bases). Trimming removed 1 base from V and 1 base from J, with 14 bases in between. The germline V gene has CDR1 SGHVS and CDR2 FQNEAQ. CDR3 length: 18 amino acids. The CDR3 loop is CASSLVRKGVSGANVLTF. The CDR3, as DNA: TGTGCCAGCAGCTTAGTTAGAAAGGGAGTATCTGGGGCCAACGTCCTGACTTTC.

Of note for this clonotype: A junction boundary mismatches the germline segment, possibly from a read error. The J gene is TRBJ2-1, the V gene TRBV7-4; D is perhaps TRBD1 (6 bases). Germline CDR1 SGHVT, CDR2 SQSDAQ. There are 12 residues in the CDR3. CDR3 sequence (DNA): TGTGCCAGCAGCGTGGACAGACCTGAGCTGTTCTTC. It specifies CASSVDRPELFF.

Details on this clonotype: Sequence at one end of the junction differs from germline and may be a read error. The rearrangement links TRBV7-2 to TRBJ2-7; 7 positions agree with TRBD2. This CDR3 is 14 amino acids long. Germline CDR1 SGHTA, CDR2 FQGNSA. CDR3 sequence (DNA): TGTGCCAGCAGCTTACTAGCGGTTGGTCCGGGGGAAGGGTTC. This sequence encodes CASSLLAVGPGEGF.

This clonotype was picked up a small number of times. The chain carries TRBV5-4 and TRBJ1-3; D is uncertain. Germline V lookup: CDR1 SGHNT, CDR2 YYREEE (reference sequence). V lost 4 bases and J lost 0, with 14 bases in between. The CDR3 is made up of 16 amino acids. The DNA for the CDR3 is TGTGCCAGCAGCCCCCGACCAGCCGACTCTGGAAACACCATATATTTT. Translated, it gives CASSPRPADSGNTIYF.

In this sample, this clonotype turned up a few times. The chain links TRBV19 to TRBJ2-5, with TRBD1 as a possible D gene (6 bases). The CDR3 extends over 14 amino acids. V was clipped by 3 bases and J by 0 bases, with 8 bases between them. Germline loops: CDR1 LNHDA, CDR2 SQIVND (reference sequence). The CDR3 is CASSMRGNQETQYF. CDR3 sequence (DNA): TGTGCCAGTAGTATGAGGGGGAACCAAGAGACCCAGTACTTC. Full variable domain (outside the CDR3, taken from reference TRBV19 and TRBJ2-5): DGGITQSPKYLFRKEGQNVTLSCEQNLNHDAMYWYRQDPGQGLRLIYYSQIVNDFQKGDIAEGYSVSREKKESFPLTVTSAQKNPTAFYLCASSMRGNQETQYFGPGTRLLVL.

This clonotype was recorded many times. This chain uses TRBV24-1 with TRBJ1-2; 11 bases are a match to TRBD1. Germline V gene data show CDR1 as KGHDR and CDR2 as SFDVKD. The ends lost 3 bases at V and 4 bases at J; junction bases unmatched: 3. The CDR3 consists of 15 residues. The CDR3 reads CATSDRTGGFYGYTF. DNA for the CDR3: TGTGCCACCAGTGATAGGACAGGGGGCTTCTATGGCTACACCTTC.

This clonotype was observed many times. Here the CDR3 DNA reads TGTGCCAGCAGCCCCCAGGCAGCGGGGGGGCAAGATACGCAGTATTTT. Amino acids: CASSPQAAGGQDTQYF. J is TRBJ2-3 and V is TRBV5-4, with 10 bases that match TRBD2. Trimming removed 4 bases from V and 5 bases from J; junction bases left unmatched: 10. The CDR3 extends over 16 amino acids. The germline V gene has CDR1 SGHNT and CDR2 YYREEE (reference sequence).

This clonotype was seen more than once but under ten times. The rearrangement uses TRBV2 and TRBJ1-1; no clear D. V was cut by 6 bases and J by 1 base, with 12 bases left in between. The CDR3 has 14 amino acids. Germline lookup yields CDR1 SNHLY and CDR2 FYNNEI. In DNA form, the CDR3 reads TGTGCCAGCAGGCCGAAGACAAAGAACACTGAAGCTTTCTTT. Amino acids: CASRPKTKNTEAFF.

This chain joins TRBV20-1 and TRBJ1-5, with D unclear. CDR3 length: 14 amino acids. Germline-derived CDR1 and CDR2 are DFQATT and SNEGSKA (reference sequence). The V end was cut by 0 bases, the J end by 3 bases, with 9 bases between. CDR3 residues: CSARDLQINQPQHF. CDR3 nucleotides: TGCAGTGCTAGAGATTTACAGATCAATCAGCCCCAGCATTTT.

This clonotype turned up a few times. CDR3 protein: CASSLPSERNEQYF. CDR3 DNA sequence: TGTGCCAGCAGCCTACCTAGCGAACGCAACGAGCAGTACTTC. The chain couples TRBV9 to TRBJ2-7; D perhaps matches TRBD2 (6 bases). V lost 4 bases and J lost 5, with 16 bases in between. This CDR3 comprises 14 residues. Germline V CDR1 and CDR2: SGDLS, YYNGEE.

This clonotype was detected a few times. This chain uses TRBV2 with TRBJ2-1; weak D call: TRBD2 (6 bases). The ends were cut back, 6 bases at V and 9 bases at J, with 18 bases in the middle. Germline-derived CDR1 and CDR2 are SNHLY and FYNNEI. The CDR3 has 14 residues. The CDR3 sequence: CASSPLEGRSEQFF. The CDR3 bases are TGTGCCAGCAGCCCCCTAGAGGGGAGGAGTGAGCAGTTCTTC.